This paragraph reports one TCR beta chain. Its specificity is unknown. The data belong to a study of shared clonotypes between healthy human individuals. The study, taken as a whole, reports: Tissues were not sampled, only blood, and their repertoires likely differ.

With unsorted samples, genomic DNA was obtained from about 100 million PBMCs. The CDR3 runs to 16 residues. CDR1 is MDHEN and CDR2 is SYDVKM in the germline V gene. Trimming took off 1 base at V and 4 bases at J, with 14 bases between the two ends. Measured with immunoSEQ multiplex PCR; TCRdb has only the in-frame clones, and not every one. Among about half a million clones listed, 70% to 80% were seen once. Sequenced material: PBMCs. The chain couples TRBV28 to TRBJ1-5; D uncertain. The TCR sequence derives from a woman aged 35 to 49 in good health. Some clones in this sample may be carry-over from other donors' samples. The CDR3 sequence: CASSLLRTAGNQPQHF. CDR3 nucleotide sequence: TGTGCCAGCAGTTTATTGCGGACGGCCGGTAATCAGCCCCAGCATTTT.